This TCR beta chain is drawn from a study of blood T cells in healthy people across ages. Per germline, CDR1 MNHNY and CDR2 SVGAGI (reference sequence). Trimming cost V 2 bases and J 3 bases; bases outside gene matches: 3. This CDR3 is 15 amino acids long. PCR was performed a second time for about 6 to 12 cycles using a sample-barcoded 5' primer and a J-beta primer mix. TCRdb redid the calling of the 5' RACE reads with MiXCR, one entry per CDR3 protein. The repertoire consists of around 580,000 distinct CDR3 sequences, with about 45% occurring once and the leading ten covering around 23%. The chain has TRBV6-6 and TRBJ2-1; TRBD2 matches at 8 bases. Input material: blood. This clonotype was obtained from an elderly man in good health. CDR3 sequence reads: CASSYEREYYNEQFF. The DNA of the CDR3 is TGTGCCAGCAGTTACGAGCGGGAGTACTACAATGAGCAGTTCTTC.